Listed below are T cell receptor beta chains from one sample, sequenced in a study of response to subunit inactivated influenza vaccine. TCRdb redid the calling of the RT-PCR reads with MiXCR, one entry per CDR3 protein. The sample lists approximately 310,000 distinct CDR3 sequences; roughly a fifth were seen once. The source was PBMCs from blood, collected 21 months after vaccination. Receptor source: a man between 50 and 75 years old who received an inactivated influenza vaccine. CDR3s include the opening cysteine and the closing phenylalanine or tryptophan. Fields, in order: D gene, J gene, V gene, clone size, CDR3 protein, CDR3 DNA. The D gene is left open where the match is weak. The size of a clone is reported for some rows only, either as once, few or many, or as a class for expanded clones.

TRBD2 TRBJ2-7 TRBV5-1 - CASSRTAGAWEQYF TGCGCCAGCAGCCGGACAGCGGGGGCGTGGGAGCAGTACTTC
- TRBJ2-7 TRBV6-5 - CASSYRDAPSYEQYF TGTGCCAGCAGTTACAGGGACGCACCCTCCTACGAGCAGTACTTC
- TRBJ1-4 TRBV7-9 few CASNQTNEKLFF TGTGCCAGCAACCAAACTAATGAAAAACTGTTTTTT
TRBD1 TRBJ1-2 TRBV4-2 few CASSQGGQGNYGYTF TGTGCCAGCAGCCAAGGGGGACAGGGGAACTATGGCTACACCTTC
- TRBJ1-1 TRBV19 - CASSISRVATEAFF TGTGCCAGTAGTATAAGCAGGGTAGCCACTGAAGCTTTCTTT
TRBD1 TRBJ1-2 TRBV5-1 few CASSRGQGYGYTF TGCGCCAGCAGCCGTGGACAGGGCTATGGCTACACCTTC
TRBD1 TRBJ1-1 TRBV29-1 - CSVFRGLGTEAFF TGCAGCGTCTTCAGGGGGCTTGGGACTGAAGCTTTCTTT
TRBD2 TRBJ2-2 TRBV24-1 few CATSDGLALAGELFF TGTGCCACCAGTGATGGACTAGCGTTGGCCGGGGAGCTGTTTTTT
TRBD1 TRBJ1-1 TRBV20-1 few CSARGGGTVNTEAFF TGCAGTGCTAGAGGGGGGGGGACAGTGAACACTGAAGCTTTCTTT
- TRBJ2-2 TRBV25-1 - CASSEVRGNTGELFF TGTGCCAGCAGTGAAGTCAGGGGGAACACCGGGGAGCTGTTTTTT
- TRBJ2-7 TRBV27 - CASSLKFMLYEQYF TGTGCCAGCAGTTTAAAATTCATGCTCTACGAGCAGTACTTC
TRBD2 TRBJ2-2 TRBV4-2 - CASSYTSGSITGELFF TGTGCCAGCAGCTATACTAGCGGGAGTATCACCGGGGAGCTGTTTTTT
TRBD2 TRBJ2-1 TRBV5-1 few CASSTLSGKTYNEQFF TGCGCCAGCAGCACATTAAGCGGGAAAACCTACAATGAGCAGTTCTTC
- TRBJ2-4 TRBV2 - CASKGGALLGKNIQYF TGTGCCAGCAAAGGTGGGGCCCTTCTAGGCAAAAACATTCAGTACTTC
TRBD2 TRBJ2-1 TRBV3-1 - CASSQLAVNNEQFF TGTGCCAGCAGCCAACTAGCGGTTAACAATGAGCAGTTCTTC
- TRBJ1-3 TRBV4-3 many CASSHGAGNTIYF TGCGCCAGCAGCCATGGGGCTGGAAACACCATATATTTT
TRBD1 TRBJ1-1 TRBV7-8 many CASSTGTGGEAFF TGTGCCAGCAGCACCGGGACAGGAGGTGAAGCTTTCTTT
TRBD1 TRBJ2-2 TRBV7-9 - CASSFGTGETGELFF TGTGCCAGCAGCTTTGGGACAGGGGAGACCGGGGAGCTGTTTTTT
- TRBJ2-4 TRBV6-5 - CASSYSDRGVGIQYF TGTGCCAGCAGTTACTCGGACCGGGGCGTGGGCATTCAGTACTTC
- TRBJ2-3 TRBV14 few CASSQPPKAADTQYF TGTGCCAGCAGCCAACCGCCAAAGGCGGCAGATACGCAGTATTTT
- TRBJ1-5 TRBV6-2/TRBV6-3 many CASRDSSNQPQHF TGTGCCAGCAGGGATAGTAGCAATCAGCCCCAGCATTTT
- TRBJ1-6 TRBV12-2 - CASRLGQSFNSPLHF TGTGCAAGTCGCTTAGGACAGTCGTTTAATTCACCCCTCCACTTT
- TRBJ1-5 TRBV11-2 many CASSLGARSDQPQHF TGTGCCAGCAGCTTAGGGGCCCGGAGCGATCAGCCCCAGCATTTT
- TRBJ1-1 TRBV30 - CAWSAQVNTEAFF TGTGCCTGGAGTGCCCAGGTGAACACTGAAGCTTTCTTT
- TRBJ1-2 TRBV5-6 many CASSGDTVLGYTF TGTGCCAGCAGCGGGGACACGGTCCTCGGCTACACCTTC
- TRBJ2-7 TRBV23-1 - CASSQSLRGEQYF TGCGCCAGCAGTCAATCTCTCCGGGGCGAGCAGTACTTC
- TRBJ2-1 TRBV6-1 many CASSLGPPDEQFF TGTGCCAGCAGCCTGGGACCGCCGGATGAGCAGTTCTTC
- TRBJ1-5 TRBV7-8 many CASSQQGYSNQPQHF TGTGCCAGCAGCCAACAAGGGTATAGCAATCAGCCCCAGCATTTT
- TRBJ2-7 TRBV20-1 - CSAPSQVSYEQYF TGCAGTGCTCCCTCACAGGTCTCCTACGAGCAGTACTTC
- TRBJ2-3 TRBV7-8 - CASSFTGSGTDTQYF TGTGCCAGCAGCTTTACAGGGTCAGGCACAGATACGCAGTATTTT
- TRBJ2-1 TRBV20-1 many CSATPSDNEQFF TGCAGTGCCACCCCAAGCGACAATGAGCAGTTCTTC
- TRBJ2-1 TRBV20-1 - CSAEGVNEQFF TGCAGTGCTGAGGGGGTAAATGAGCAGTTCTTC
- TRBJ2-2 TRBV11-2 - CASSLEASPTGELFF TGTGCCAGCAGCTTAGAGGCCAGCCCCACCGGGGAGCTGTTTTTT
TRBD1 TRBJ1-1 TRBV2 - CASSEPGQGHTEAFF TGTGCCAGCAGCGAACCGGGACAGGGTCACACTGAAGCTTTCTTT
TRBD2 TRBJ2-3 TRBV20-1 - CSASLAGLATQYF TGCAGTGCTAGCCTAGCGGGTCTGGCTACGCAGTATTTT
- TRBJ2-3 TRBV20-1 few CSARDPTVSTDTQYF TGCAGTGCTAGAGACCCGACAGTAAGCACAGATACGCAGTATTTT
TRBD1 TRBJ2-3 TRBV4-2 few CASSQDLSRVLQGAYTDTQYF TGTGCCAGCAGCCAAGATCTAAGTCGAGTTTTACAGGGGGCCTACACAGATACGCAGTATTTT
- TRBJ1-2 TRBV7-2 - CASSLGVGRGLNYGYTF TGTGCCAGCAGCTTAGGGGTTGGGAGGGGCCTAAACTATGGCTACACCTTC
- TRBJ1-1 TRBV4-1 - CASSQDRRGEAFF TGCGCCAGCAGCCAAGATCGCAGAGGTGAAGCTTTCTTT
- TRBJ2-5 TRBV27 few CASSLYGAQETQYF TGTGCCAGCAGTTTATACGGGGCACAAGAGACCCAGTACTTC
- TRBJ1-2 TRBV20-1 - CSATRPDTRTYTF TGCAGTGCTACCAGACCAGACACCAGAACATACACCTTC
- TRBJ1-4 TRBV12-2 - CASRLAGTGDEKLFF TGTGCAAGTCGCTTGGCCGGGACAGGGGATGAAAAACTGTTTTTT
- TRBJ1-2 TRBV4-3 few CASSRLQTANYGYTF TGCGCCAGCAGCCGACTCCAGACAGCGAACTATGGCTACACCTTC
- TRBJ2-1 TRBV7-6 few CASSLARAGLTLYGEQFF TGTGCCAGCAGCTTAGCACGGGCGGGTCTAACCCTTTACGGTGAGCAGTTCTTC
TRBD2 TRBJ2-1 TRBV27 few CASSPLAGASYNEQFF TGTGCCAGCAGTCCGTTAGCGGGGGCCTCCTACAATGAGCAGTTCTTC
- TRBJ2-3 TRBV3-1 - CASSRRLVSRADTQYF TGTGCCAGCAGCCGACGACTAGTGTCTAGGGCAGATACGCAGTATTTT
- TRBJ1-1 TRBV18 few CASSPGVTNTEAFF TGTGCCAGCTCACCGGGGGTAACAAACACTGAAGCTTTCTTT
TRBD2 TRBJ2-1 TRBV7-9 - CASSPLEASGRHNEQFF TGTGCCAGCAGCCCCCTAGAGGCCAGCGGGAGGCACAATGAGCAGTTCTTC
- TRBJ1-3 TRBV5-1 - CASSLTKGGSGNTIYF TGCGCCAGCAGCTTGACTAAAGGGGGGTCTGGAAACACCATATATTTT
- TRBJ1-6 TRBV9 - CASSVGVRGNSPLHF TGTGCCAGCAGCGTAGGGGTCAGGGGTAATTCACCCCTCCACTTT
TRBD1 TRBJ1-1 TRBV5-5 - CASSPGTQTGAEAFF TGTGCCAGCAGCCCTGGGACCCAGACAGGGGCCGAAGCTTTCTTT
- TRBJ1-6 TRBV9 few CASSVGDANSPLHF TGTGCCAGCAGCGTAGGGGACGCAAATTCACCCCTCCACTTT
- TRBJ2-7 TRBV27 - CASRPSGGLGREQYF TGTGCCAGCAGACCCTCCGGGGGTCTGGGTAGAGAGCAGTACTTC
- TRBJ1-1 TRBV7-8 many CASSSGTTNTEAFF TGTGCCAGCAGCAGTGGGACAACAAACACTGAAGCTTTCTTT
TRBD1 TRBJ1-2 TRBV7-8 many CASSSTRTGPIYGYTF TGTGCCAGCAGCTCGACCCGGACAGGGCCCATCTATGGCTACACCTTC
TRBD1 TRBJ2-6 TRBV12-3/TRBV12-4 few CARKTGGRAIPLSGANVLTF TGTGCCAGGAAGACAGGGGGCAGGGCCATTCCGTTATCTGGGGCCAACGTCCTGACTTTC
- TRBJ2-7 TRBV29-1 - CSAKTDSYEQYF TGCAGCGCCAAGACAGACTCCTACGAGCAGTACTTC
TRBD1 TRBJ2-5 TRBV7-8 - CASSPARGRETQYF TGTGCCAGCAGCCCCGCCAGGGGGCGGGAGACCCAGTACTTC
- TRBJ2-7 TRBV7-2 - CASSLSPAGEQYF TGTGCCAGCAGCTTAAGTCCCGCGGGCGAGCAGTACTTC
- TRBJ1-1 TRBV12-3/TRBV12-4 - CASSLSSGNAEAFF TGTGCCAGCAGTTTAAGTTCAGGAAACGCTGAAGCTTTCTTT